A selection of T cell receptor beta chains follows, all from one sample in a study of T cell repertoires in cytomegalovirus infection. TCRdb re-called the reads with MiXCR, one entry per CDR3 protein. The sample comprises around 430,000 distinct CDR3 sequences, approximately 40% of which are singletons, and 40% to 50% rests with the top ten. The antigens these receptors bind are not known. This specimen consisted of cultured PBMCs, obtained from culture after CMV antigen stimulation. Source of these receptors: a human donor in good health (CMV status not recorded). Some clones in this sample may be carry-over from other donors' samples. Both conserved end residues are part of each CDR3. Fields, in order: D gene, clone size, V gene, J gene, CDR3 protein, CDR3 DNA. The D gene is left open where the match is weak. A clone size is listed for some rows: how often the clone was seen (once, few, many), or a class if it is expanded.

.	few	TRBV7-2	TRBJ1-1	CASSLDGQGLTEAFF	TGTGCCAGCAGCTTAGATGGACAAGGGCTCACTGAAGCTTTCTTT
.	few	TRBV20-1	TRBJ1-2	CSATSYNYAGYTF	TGCAGTGCTACGTCGTATAACTATGCGGGCTACACCTTC
.	.	TRBV5-1	TRBJ2-1	CASSLEAGGHEQFF	TGCGCCAGCAGCTTGGAAGCAGGGGGGCATGAGCAGTTCTTC
.	few	TRBV5-1	TRBJ1-2	CASSLGASGLLYGYTF	TGCGCCAGCAGCTTGGGGGCTTCGGGACTGCTCTATGGCTACACCTTC
.	.	TRBV12-3/TRBV12-4	TRBJ2-7	CASRGEVYEQYF	TGTGCCAGCAGGGGTGAGGTCTACGAGCAGTACTTC
TRBD2	.	TRBV19	TRBJ2-7	CASSAGLAGGPYEQYF	TGTGCCAGTAGTGCGGGACTAGCGGGAGGGCCGTACGAGCAGTACTTC
.	.	TRBV4-1	TRBJ2-7	CASSQNAPYEQYF	TGCGCCAGCAGCCAAAACGCCCCCTACGAGCAGTACTTC
TRBD1	few	TRBV7-2	TRBJ2-1	CASSYDRGAYNEQFF	TGTGCCAGCAGCTATGACAGGGGAGCCTACAATGAGCAGTTCTTC
TRBD2	.	TRBV7-6	TRBJ2-3	CASSLAGRSRGGDTQYF	TGTGCCAGCAGCTTAGCCGGTCGGAGTAGGGGAGGGGATACGCAGTATTTT
TRBD2	few	TRBV7-2	TRBJ2-1	CASSPRTSGLYNEQFF	TGTGCCAGCAGCCCGAGGACTAGCGGGCTCTACAATGAGCAGTTCTTC
.	few	TRBV11-3	TRBJ2-1	CASSEGAVYNEQFF	TGTGCCAGCAGCGAAGGGGCAGTCTACAATGAGCAGTTCTTC
.	.	TRBV7-9	TRBJ2-5	CASSLRGTKLQETQYF	TGTGCCAGCAGCTTGAGAGGGACAAAGCTCCAAGAGACCCAGTACTTC
TRBD2	few	TRBV11-3	TRBJ2-3	CASSYNYRGEDTQYF	TGTGCCAGCAGCTACAATTATCGGGGGGAAGATACGCAGTATTTT
.	few	TRBV30	TRBJ2-7	CAWSSGSSYEQYF	TGTGCCTGGAGTAGCGGAAGCTCCTACGAGCAGTACTTC
.	.	TRBV7-8	TRBJ1-5	CASSQSSQPQHF	TGTGCCAGCAGCCAGTCCAGTCAGCCCCAGCATTTT
TRBD1	.	TRBV11-2	TRBJ1-2	CASRPLRTGTIYGYTF	TGTGCCAGCAGACCGTTAAGGACAGGGACGATCTATGGCTACACCTTC
TRBD1	.	TRBV12-3/TRBV12-4	TRBJ1-1	CASSPGGQGYTEAFF	TGTGCCAGCAGCCCCGGTGGACAGGGATACACTGAAGCTTTCTTT
.	.	TRBV10-3	TRBJ2-1	CAIKESSYNEQFF	TGTGCCATCAAGGAGAGCTCCTACAATGAGCAGTTCTTC
TRBD2	.	TRBV6-6	TRBJ2-1	CASSYSRLAGKYNEQFF	TGTGCCAGCAGTTACTCGAGGCTAGCGGGAAAGTACAATGAGCAGTTCTTC
.	.	TRBV7-2	TRBJ2-2	CASSFRRTNTGELFF	TGTGCCAGCAGCTTTAGACGGACGAACACCGGGGAGCTGTTTTTT
TRBD2	few	TRBV7-9	TRBJ2-1	CASSLQRGARDEQFF	TGTGCCAGCAGCTTGCAGCGGGGGGCCAGGGATGAGCAGTTCTTC
TRBD1	once	TRBV6-6	TRBJ2-7	CASSVFTGDRASYEQYF	TGTGCCAGCAGTGTCTTTACTGGGGACAGGGCCTCCTACGAGCAGTACTTC
TRBD2	.	TRBV6-2/TRBV6-3	TRBJ2-1	CASSSWGGGYNEQFF	TGTGCCAGCAGCAGTTGGGGCGGGGGTTACAATGAGCAGTTCTTC
TRBD2	many	TRBV7-2	TRBJ2-1	CASSPRLAGDYNEQFF	TGTGCCAGCAGCCCACGACTAGCGGGGGACTACAATGAGCAGTTCTTC
.	few	TRBV12-3/TRBV12-4	TRBJ1-3	CASSLEGDRGPSGNTIYF	TGTGCCAGCAGTTTAGAGGGGGACCGGGGGCCCTCTGGAAACACCATATATTTT
.	.	TRBV7-9	TRBJ2-1	CASRDDGGRGNEQFF	TGTGCCAGCAGGGATGACGGGGGGAGGGGGAATGAGCAGTTCTTC